Below are 25 T cell receptor beta chains sequenced from a single sample in a study of vaccination and CD4 T cells after COVID-19. Time point meaning: late sampling 161 to 241 days after vaccination in three convalescent patients. A single record per CDR3 protein comes from TCRdb applying MiXCR to the PCR reads. The data hold 25,000 to 30,000 distinct CDR3 sequences, with around 53% observed a single time. The input for sequencing was CD4+ T cells from blood, taken about 7 months after SARS-CoV-2 vaccination. Every receptor here comes from a human donor who had recovered from COVID-19.

This rearrangement joins TRBV19 to TRBJ2-1, with 13 positions matching TRBD2. CDR1 and CDR2 (germline): LNHDA, SQIVND (reference sequence). This CDR3 has 16 amino acids. Trimming removed 5 bases from V and 6 bases from J; junction bases left unmatched: 7. The CDR3 DNA reads TGTGCCAGTAGTGCCCAACTAGCGGGAGGGCCCAATGAGCAGTTCTTC. This translates into CASSAQLAGGPNEQFF.

A few counts support this clonotype. The chain recombines TRBV20-1 with TRBJ2-5, with D tentatively TRBD1 (6 bases). The length of the CDR3 is 13 residues. V lost 7 bases, J lost 5 bases, and 17 bases lay in between. Germline V gene lookup returns CDR1 DFQATT and CDR2 SNEGSKA (reference sequence). The CDR3: CSVLDSRKETQYF. The CDR3 DNA follows: TGCAGTGTCCTGGACAGTCGTAAGGAGACCCAGTACTTC.

This clonotype was seen only a few times. The V call is TRBV20-1, the J call TRBJ1-6, with D possibly matching TRBD1 (6 bases). Trimming removed 6 bases from V and 0 bases from J, with 15 bases in between. In germline, CDR1 is DFQATT, CDR2 SNEGSKA (reference sequence). The CDR3 spans 16 residues. CDR3 coding DNA: TGCAGTGCGCTGCCCGACAGGATCTCCTATAATTCACCCCTCCACTTT. Its protein product is CSALPDRISYNSPLHF.

The genes are TRBV7-3 and TRBJ2-1; possible D gene TRBD2, 6 bases. The CDR3 loop spans 14 amino acids. The germline V and J ends were trimmed by 2 bases and 8 bases, with 13 bases remaining between them. CDR1 and CDR2 from the germline V gene are SGHTA and FQGTGA. The chain's CDR3 is CASSLRQGGHEQFF. The CDR3 DNA is TGTGCCAGCAGCTTACGCCAGGGAGGTCATGAGCAGTTCTTC. The variable domain in full, completed from reference TRBV7-3 and TRBJ2-1, reads GAGVSQTPSNKVTEKGKYVELRCDPISGHTALYWYRQSLGQGPEFLIYFQGTGAADDSGLPNDRFFAVRPEGSVSTLKIQRTERGDSAVYLCASSLRQGGHEQFFGPGTRLTVL.

The V call is TRBV6-1, the J call TRBJ2-5; TRBD2 matches at 7 bases. V gave up 4 bases and J gave up 1 base; unmatched junction bases: 12. The CDR3 is 17 residues long. Germline-derived CDR1 and CDR2 are MNHNS and SASEGT. CDR3 DNA: TGTGCCAGCAGTGGCGCCTGGTGGGGGGGACCCCAAGAGACCCAGTACTTC. Its protein is CASSGAWWGGPQETQYF.

The DNA of the CDR3 is TGTGCCACCAGCAGAGCGGGGGTTAGCGGGAGGGGGGCCGAGTCCAATGAGCAGTTCTTC. Translating it yields CATSRAGVSGRGAESNEQFF. This chain uses TRBV15 with TRBJ2-1, with 11 bases aligning to TRBD2. This CDR3 has 20 residues. V dropped 1 base and J dropped 6; count of bases not matched to a gene: 17. CDR1 LNHNV and CDR2 YYDKDF come from the germline V gene (reference sequence).

The gene calls are TRBV20-1 and TRBJ2-7; D perhaps matches TRBD2 (5 bases). The CDR3 has 13 amino acids. Germline CDR1 is DFQATT and CDR2 is SNEGSKA (reference sequence). The germline V and J ends were trimmed by 6 bases and 0 bases, with 12 bases remaining between them. As DNA, the CDR3 is TGCAGTGCCCGACTACCCGTCTCCTACGAGCAGTACTTC. Protein sequence: CSARLPVSYEQYF.

This clonotype turned up a few times. The genes are TRBV19 and TRBJ2-3; 7 nucleotides match TRBD2. The CDR3 has 17 amino acids. The germline V gene has CDR1 LNHDA and CDR2 SQIVND (reference sequence). The junction had 13 bases not matched to a gene; V was cut back by 5 bases and J by 2 bases. The DNA for the CDR3 is TGTGCCAGTAGTTCGCCGCCTAGCGGTCCTATCACAGATACGCAGTATTTT. Translated: CASSSPPSGPITDTQYF.

This rearrangement joins TRBV5-4 to TRBJ2-7, with TRBD2 identical over 8 bases. CDR1 is SGHNT and CDR2 is YYREEE in the germline V gene (reference sequence). The CDR3 loop spans 13 amino acids. J gave up 5 bases and V 4 bases, and 5 bases lay outside the gene matches. The CDR3 sequence: CASSPGTSNEQYF. In DNA form, the CDR3 reads TGTGCCAGCAGCCCAGGGACTAGTAACGAGCAGTACTTC.

This chain uses TRBV7-9 with TRBJ2-2; 10 bases agree with TRBD2. From germline, CDR1 is SEHNR and CDR2 FQNEAQ (reference sequence). This CDR3 comprises 16 residues. Trimming removed 6 bases from V and 4 bases from J; junction bases left unmatched: 8. The CDR3 reads CASSGTSATSTGELFF. CDR3 coding DNA: TGTGCCAGCAGTGGGACTAGCGCGACGTCCACCGGGGAGCTGTTTTTT.

This clonotype was picked up a small number of times. The CDR3 DNA reads as TGTGCCAGCCGTGTTGGGGGGAGCAATCAGCCCCAGCATTTT. Translation gives CASRVGGSNQPQHF. The V call is TRBV28, the J call TRBJ1-5; D is perhaps TRBD1 (5 bases). CDR3 length equals 14 residues. V shed 8 bases and J shed 1 base, with 12 bases lying between them. Germline V CDR1 and CDR2: MDHEN, SYDVKM.

The chain links TRBV20-1 to TRBJ2-3; 8 bases agree with TRBD1. The CDR3 loop spans 14 amino acids. With V trimmed by 5 bases and J by 2 bases, 6 bases remained unmatched. In germline, CDR1 is DFQATT, CDR2 SNEGSKA (reference sequence). CDR3 nucleotide sequence: TGCAGTGCTGCCGGGACAGGCAACACAGATACGCAGTATTTT. Translating it yields CSAAGTGNTDTQYF.

In this sample, this clonotype turned up a few times. The rearrangement links TRBV7-9 to TRBJ2-7, with 8 nucleotides matching TRBD1. This CDR3 spans 14 amino acids. J lost 3 bases, V lost 5 bases, and 6 bases had no gene match. Germline V gene sequence: CDR1 SEHNR, CDR2 FQNEAQ (reference sequence). CDR3 nucleotide sequence: TGTGCCAGCAGCGAGACAGGGGCCAACTACGAGCAGTACTTC. It translates to CASSETGANYEQYF.

The chain carries TRBV5-6 and TRBJ2-1, with 7 bases matching TRBD1. CDR1 SGHDT and CDR2 YYEEEE come from the germline V gene. V lost 4 bases, J lost 9 bases, and 10 bases stayed unmatched. The CDR3 consists of 14 residues. DNA for the CDR3: TGTGCCAGCAGCCAGGACCTGACAGGGTCTGAGCAGTTCTTC. It specifies CASSQDLTGSEQFF.

This clonotype was counted between two and nine times. The rearrangement joins TRBV6-5 to TRBJ1-2; a weak D match, TRBD1 (6 bases). The length of the CDR3 is 13 residues. Between the trimmed V and J ends, which lost 0 bases and 6 bases, there was a span of 8 bases. The V gene's germline CDR1 is MNHEY and CDR2 SVGAGI. CDR3 coding DNA: TGTGCCAGCAGTTACTCAGGGGACAATGGCTACACCTTC. It codes for CASSYSGDNGYTF.

This clonotype occurred a few times. V and J are TRBV19 and TRBJ1-2, with 9 bases lining up with TRBD1. V shed 5 bases and J 4 bases; nucleotides not matched to a gene: 8. The CDR3 is made up of 15 amino acids. Germline assignment: CDR1 LNHDA and CDR2 SQIVND (reference sequence). CDR3 in amino acids: CASSPGTGISYGYTF. CDR3 in DNA: TGTGCCAGTAGTCCGGGGACAGGGATAAGCTATGGCTACACCTTC.

This chain joins TRBV7-6 and TRBJ2-1, with 10 nucleotides matching TRBD2. Germline V lookup: CDR1 SGHVS, CDR2 FNYEAQ. With V trimmed by 5 bases and J by 6 bases, 7 bases remained unmatched. The CDR3 loop spans 15 amino acids. The CDR3 protein is CASSIGLAEPNEQFF. In DNA, the CDR3 is TGTGCCAGCAGCATAGGACTAGCGGAACCCAATGAGCAGTTCTTC.

In nucleotides, the CDR3 is TGTGCCAGCAGTTTATACATTACGGGAGGGAGCATGTATGGCTACACCTTC. Translated: CASSLYITGGSMYGYTF. This chain links TRBV28 with TRBJ1-2; the D is unclear. V was cut by 1 base and J by 5 bases, with 20 bases left in between. The CDR3 totals 17 residues. CDR1 is MDHEN, CDR2 SYDVKM, per germline.

DNA of the CDR3: TGTGCCAGCAGTTTAGCGGGAGAAGTAAACATTCAGTACTTC. Its protein product is CASSLAGEVNIQYF. J is TRBJ2-4 and V is TRBV25-1; 9 bases match TRBD2. The CDR3 has 14 residues. V was pared by 5 bases and J by 6 bases, with 5 bases of the junction left unmatched. The V gene's germline CDR1 is MGHDK and CDR2 SYGVNS. The variable domain in full, completed from reference TRBV25-1 and TRBJ2-4, reads EADIYQTPRYLVIGTGKKITLECSQTMGHDKMYWYQQDPGMELHLIHYSYGVNSTEKGDLSSESTVSRIRTEHFPLTLESARPSHTSQYLCASSLAGEVNIQYFGAGTRLSVL.

The chain has TRBV7-8 and TRBJ2-2; maybe TRBD2 (6 bases). The V gene lost 0 bases and the J gene lost 7 bases, with 9 bases spanning the gap. Germline V lookup: CDR1 SGHVS, CDR2 FQNEAQ. The CDR3 covers 14 residues. CDR3 DNA: TGTGCCAGCAGCTTAGCCCGGGAGATCGGGGAGCTGTTTTTT. This sequence encodes CASSLAREIGELFF.

This clonotype appeared a single time. This rearrangement joins TRBV10-2 to TRBJ1-5, with D unclear. The CDR3 covers 12 residues. Trimming removed 0 bases from V and 4 bases from J, with 1 base in between. Germline V gives CDR1 WSHSY, CDR2 SAAADI. The chain's CDR3 is CASSESNQPQHF. The CDR3 coding sequence is TGCGCCAGCAGTGAGTCAAATCAGCCCCAGCATTTT.

The genes are TRBV27 and TRBJ2-1; maybe TRBD2 (5 bases). The ends were cut back, 2 bases at V and 6 bases at J, with 8 bases in the middle. Germline CDR1 and CDR2: MNHEY and SMNVEV (reference sequence). This CDR3 contains 13 residues. CDR3 protein: CASSLLAANEQFF. In DNA, the CDR3 is TGTGCCAGCAGTTTACTAGCTGCCAATGAGCAGTTCTTC.

This sequence joins TRBV6-2 or TRBV6-3 and TRBJ2-7; no reliable D call. The CDR3 extends over 14 amino acids. Trimming took off 0 bases at V and 1 base at J, with 7 bases between the two ends. From germline, CDR1 is MNHEY and CDR2 SVGEGT. The CDR3 bases are TGTGCCAGCAGTTACTCCCGGCAGTCCTACGAGCAGTACTTC. Translated, it gives CASSYSRQSYEQYF.

The V gene is TRBV20-1, the J gene TRBJ2-7; 8 bases line up with TRBD1. The CDR3 spans 14 residues. J was trimmed by 4 bases and V by 5 bases; bases with no gene match: 10. Per the germline V gene, CDR1 is DFQATT and CDR2 is SNEGSKA (reference sequence). In DNA, the CDR3 is TGCAGTGCTGGGGCAGGGGGCCGTCCGTACGAGCAGTACTTC. Encoded protein: CSAGAGGRPYEQYF.

This rearrangement joins TRBV6-1 to TRBJ2-5, with D perhaps TRBD2 (6 bases). CDR1 and CDR2 from the germline V gene are MNHNS and SASEGT. This CDR3 spans 13 amino acids. The V and J ends lost 6 bases and 4 bases respectively, with 12 bases between them. In nucleotides, the CDR3 is TGTGCCAGCAGCCCCCCGGGGGTAGAGACCCAGTACTTC. Encoded protein: CASSPPGVETQYF.